This T cell receptor beta chain was retrieved from a study of shared clonotypes between healthy human individuals. The overall study: Donor ages ranged 18 to 49 years: a couple of women, a few men. Plates per donor: three CD4 naive, three CD4 memory, two CD8 naive, one CD8 memory.

The ends were cut back, 6 bases at V and 4 bases at J, with 18 bases in the middle. The CDR3 has 15 amino acids. CDR1 MGHRA and CDR2 YSYEKL come from the germline V gene. The assay used deep level. TCRdb's copy holds only in-frame clones and misses some; the assay was immunoSEQ multiplex PCR. This table holds about 2.2 million clones, just under 95% found once. Positive CCR7 selection of CD45RO-negative cells yielded the naive CD8 cells, and terminally differentiated effector memory CD45RA+ cells were excluded. This chain connects TRBV4-1 to TRBJ1-1; D is undetermined. The source is a young man in good health. Some clones in this sample may be carry-over from other donors' samples. The sequenced sample was naive CD8+ T cells from PBMCs. The CDR3 loop reads CASSPLGPKTTEAFF. DNA for the CDR3: TGCGCCAGCAGTCCCTTGGGTCCAAAGACCACTGAAGCTTTCTTT.